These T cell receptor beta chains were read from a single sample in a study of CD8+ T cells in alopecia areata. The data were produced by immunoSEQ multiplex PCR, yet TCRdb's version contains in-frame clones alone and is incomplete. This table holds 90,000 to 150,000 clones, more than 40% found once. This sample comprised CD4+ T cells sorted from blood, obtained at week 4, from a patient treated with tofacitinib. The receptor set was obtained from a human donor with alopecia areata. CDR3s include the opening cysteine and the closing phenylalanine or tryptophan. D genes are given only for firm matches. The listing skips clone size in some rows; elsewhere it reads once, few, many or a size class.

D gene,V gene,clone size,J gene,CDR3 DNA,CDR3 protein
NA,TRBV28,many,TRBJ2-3,TGTGCCAGCAGCCGCCACGGGGGAACAGATACGCAGTATTTT,CASSRHGGTDTQYF
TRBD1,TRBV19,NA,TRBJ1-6,TGTGCCAGTAGTATGACAGGGGGTTCGGGATATAATTCACCCCTCCACTTT,CASSMTGGSGYNSPLHF
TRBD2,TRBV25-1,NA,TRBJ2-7,TGTGCCAGCAGGCAACACGGGGGGACCTACGAGCAGTACTTC,CASRQHGGTYEQYF
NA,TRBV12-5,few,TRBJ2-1,TGTGCTAGTGGTTTTCGTGAGCAGTTCTTC,CASGFREQFF
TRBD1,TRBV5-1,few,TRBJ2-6,TGCGCCAGCAGCTTACAGGGGACTGGGGCCAACGTCCTGACTTTC,CASSLQGTGANVLTF
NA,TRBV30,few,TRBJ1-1,TGTGCCTGGATGTGGGGTCCGAACACTGAAGCTTTCTTT,CAWMWGPNTEAFF
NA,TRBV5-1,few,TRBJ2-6,TGCGCCAGCAGCTCAGGAGGTGGGGCCAACGTCCTGACTTTC,CASSSGGGANVLTF
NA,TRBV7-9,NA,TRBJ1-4,TGTGCCAGCAGTGAGGGGCGCGGGTCTGAAAAACTGTTTTTT,CASSEGRGSEKLFF
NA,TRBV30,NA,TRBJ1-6,TGTGCCTGGAGGACGGAGACAGATAATTCACCCCTCCACTTT,CAWRTETDNSPLHF
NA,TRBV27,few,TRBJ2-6,TGTGCCAGCAGCGCGGTCCAAGGTACTGGGGCCAACGTCCTGACTTTC,CASSAVQGTGANVLTF
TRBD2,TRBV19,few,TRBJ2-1,TGTGCCAGTAGTCTGGGACTAGTCGGGAATGAGCAGTTCTTC,CASSLGLVGNEQFF
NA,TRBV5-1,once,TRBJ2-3,TGCGCCAGCAGCTTGCGCAGCCCAACCGGAGCGGCTTACACAGATACGCAGTATTTT,CASSLRSPTGAAYTDTQYF
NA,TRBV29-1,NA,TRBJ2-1,TGCAGCGTTGGCCCCTCGGGTTACAATGAGCAGTTCTTC,CSVGPSGYNEQFF
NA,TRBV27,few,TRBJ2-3,TGTGCCAGCATGGACAGACGCACAGATACGCAGTATTTT,CASMDRRTDTQYF
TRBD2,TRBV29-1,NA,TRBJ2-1,TGCAGCGTTGAAGGACTAGCAAGTACTTTGGGGCAGTTCTTC,CSVEGLASTLGQFF
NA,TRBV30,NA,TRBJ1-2,TGTGCCTGGAACTGGGGGATGGGCGGTGGCTACACCTTC,CAWNWGMGGGYTF
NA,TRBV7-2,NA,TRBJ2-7,TGTGCCAGCAGCCTTGACAGGACCTACGAGCAGTACTTC,CASSLDRTYEQYF
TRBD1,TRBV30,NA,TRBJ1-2,TGTGCCTGGGGCGGGGACAGGGGGCTTCGAGGCTACACCTTC,CAWGGDRGLRGYTF
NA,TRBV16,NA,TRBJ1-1,TGTGCCAGCAGCCAAATATCCAGGGCCCGTGCTGAAGCTTTCTTT,CASSQISRARAEAFF
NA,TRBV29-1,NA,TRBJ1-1,TGCAGCGTTGGACGAACGAATGAAGCTTTCTTT,CSVGRTNEAFF
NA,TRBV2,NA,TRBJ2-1,TGTGCCAGCGGGGGGCCTAGCTCCTACAATGAGCAGTTCTTC,CASGGPSSYNEQFF
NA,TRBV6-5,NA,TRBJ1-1,TGTGCCAGCAGTTACTCGATGTCAGGGAACACTGAAGCTTTCTTT,CASSYSMSGNTEAFF
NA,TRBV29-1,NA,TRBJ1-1,TGCAGCGTTGCGTTCATCCTTCCTGCTGAAGCTTTCTTT,CSVAFILPAEAFF
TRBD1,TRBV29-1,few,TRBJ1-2,TGCAGCCTCAAAACAGGGGACTATGGCTACACCTTC,CSLKTGDYGYTF
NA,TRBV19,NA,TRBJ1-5,TGTGCCAGTAGTACACTCGTCAGGGGAGGCAATCAGCCCCAGCATTTT,CASSTLVRGGNQPQHF
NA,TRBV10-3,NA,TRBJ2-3,TGTGCCTTATCCTTAGGGTCACGAGAAGGCACAGATACGCAGTATTTT,CALSLGSREGTDTQYF
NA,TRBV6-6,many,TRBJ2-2,TGTGCCAGCAGGGTTAACACCGGGGAGCTGTTTTTT,CASRVNTGELFF
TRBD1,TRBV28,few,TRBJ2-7,TGTGCCAGCAGTGCTGGGACAGGGACGTACTTC,CASSAGTGTYF
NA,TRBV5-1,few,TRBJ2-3,TGCGCCAGCAGCCGTTCGGATAGCACAGATACGCAGTATTTT,CASSRSDSTDTQYF
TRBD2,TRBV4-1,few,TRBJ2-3,TGCGCCAGCAGCACACGACTAGCGGGGGGGAGCACAGATACGCAGTATTTT,CASSTRLAGGSTDTQYF
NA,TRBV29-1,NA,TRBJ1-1,TGCAGCGCAGGGTCCTTGAACACTGAAGCTTTCTTT,CSAGSLNTEAFF
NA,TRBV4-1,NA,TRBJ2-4,TGCGCCAGCAGCGGAGGTCTAGCGCGGGCCAAAAACATTCAGTACTTC,CASSGGLARAKNIQYF
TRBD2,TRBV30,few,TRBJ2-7,TGTGCCTGGAAAGATTCCGGGACTAGCGGGAGGTGGAGGTACGAGCAGTACTTC,CAWKDSGTSGRWRYEQYF
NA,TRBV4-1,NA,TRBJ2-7,TGCGCCAGCAGCCAAGACCTGAGGGTCTGGCACGAGCAGTACTTC,CASSQDLRVWHEQYF
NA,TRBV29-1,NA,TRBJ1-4,TGCAGCGTTGAAGAGGGGCCTAATGAAAAACTGTTTTTT,CSVEEGPNEKLFF
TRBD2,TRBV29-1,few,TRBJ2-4,TGCAGCGTTGCTTTACTAGCGGGAACCAAAAACATTCAGTACTTC,CSVALLAGTKNIQYF
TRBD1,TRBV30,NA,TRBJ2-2,TGTGCCTCCTACTTGGGACAGGGGGACACCGGGGAGCTGTTTTTT,CASYLGQGDTGELFF
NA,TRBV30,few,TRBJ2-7,TGTGCCTGGCACGGCAAGCGGGAGTACTTC,CAWHGKREYF
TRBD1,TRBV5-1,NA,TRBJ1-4,TGCGCCAGCAGCTTGGATGGGACAGGGGTTGAAAAACTGTTTTTT,CASSLDGTGVEKLFF
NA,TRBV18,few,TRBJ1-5,TGTGCCAGCTCACCACCCAATCAGCCCCAGCATTTT,CASSPPNQPQHF
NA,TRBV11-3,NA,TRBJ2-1,TGTGCCAGCAGCTTAGATCGGGGCAATGAGCAGTTCTTC,CASSLDRGNEQFF
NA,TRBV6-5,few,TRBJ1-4,TGTGCCAGCAGTCAGGGACGGCTAAATGAAAAACTGTTTTTT,CASSQGRLNEKLFF
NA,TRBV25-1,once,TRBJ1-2,TGTGCCAGCAGTCCCTGGACCGGGACACCAGCCCCTGGCTACACCTTC,CASSPWTGTPAPGYTF
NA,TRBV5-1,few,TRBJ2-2,TGCGCCAGCAGCTTCAGGGAGGCCGGGGAGCTGTTTTTT,CASSFREAGELFF
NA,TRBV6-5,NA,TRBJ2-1,TGTGCCAGCGAGGCTGGCTCCTACAATGAGCAGTTCTTC,CASEAGSYNEQFF
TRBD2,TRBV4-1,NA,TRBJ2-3,TGCGCCAGCAGCCAAAACAGGATCCCGGGACTAGCGGGTAGCACAGATACGCAGTATTTT,CASSQNRIPGLAGSTDTQYF
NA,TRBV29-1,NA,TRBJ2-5,TGCAGCGTTGAACTCGGCATCCAAGAGACCCAGTACTTC,CSVELGIQETQYF
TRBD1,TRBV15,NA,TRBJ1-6,TGTGCCACCAGCAGCGGGACAGCCCCCTCGCCCCTCCACTTT,CATSSGTAPSPLHF